Each of the 26 T cell receptor beta chains below was sequenced from the same sample in a study of post-analysis software for immune sequencing data. Findings and caveats of the study: Five TRBV segments were more frequent in patients than controls; TRBV5-6, TRBV5-1 and TRBV20-1 belonged to this group.

What these receptors recognize is not known. Incorporated into the TCR beta cDNA libraries were unique molecular identifiers, which served to reduce PCR and sequencing biases. TCRdb processed the PCR reads anew with MiXCR; each CDR3 protein has one entry. The sample lists about 680,000 distinct CDR3 sequences; over 45% were seen once. Sequencing was carried out using blood. These receptors came from a girl aged 2 to 10 with multiple sclerosis.

In this sample, this clonotype turned up a few times. J is TRBJ1-5 and V is TRBV5-1; TRBD1 matches 10 bases. The CDR3 length is 15 residues. V lost 0 bases to trimming and J lost 5 bases; unmatched junction nucleotides: 2. From germline, CDR1 is SGHRS and CDR2 YFSETQ. The CDR3 DNA reads TGCGCCAGCAGCTTGGTGACAGGGGGCGATCAGCCCCAGCATTTT. It specifies CASSLVTGGDQPQHF.

The chain has TRBV6-5 and TRBJ2-6; D remains ambiguous. Germline CDR1 MNHEY, CDR2 SVGAGI. The CDR3 sequence is 15 residues long. Trimming shortened V by 4 bases and J by 2 bases, and 9 bases separated the two germline ends. As DNA, the CDR3 is TGTGCCAGCAGTTTCCGGACGGCTGGGGCCAACGTCCTGACTTTC. Translation: CASSFRTAGANVLTF.

The chain couples TRBV5-5 to TRBJ2-3; possibly TRBD1 for D (5 bases). V shed 4 bases and J shed 10 bases, with 13 bases lying between them. Germline V gives CDR1 SGHKS, CDR2 YYEKEE (reference sequence). There are 12 residues in the CDR3. CDR3 DNA sequence: TGTGCCAGCAGCGAGACAGACCTTGCGCAGTATTTT. It is translated as CASSETDLAQYF.

The chain couples TRBV5-1 to TRBJ2-1; TRBD2 matches 12 bases. V shed 0 bases and J 7 bases; nucleotides not matched to a gene: 11. The length of the CDR3 is 18 residues. Per the germline V gene, CDR1 is SGHRS and CDR2 is YFSETQ. The CDR3 loop reads CASSLVYPATSGRNEQFF. For the CDR3, the DNA is TGCGCCAGCAGCTTGGTATACCCCGCGACTAGCGGGAGAAATGAGCAGTTCTTC.

The chain links TRBV10-3 to TRBJ1-5; no reliable D call. V was clipped by 8 bases and J by 7 bases, with 15 bases between them. CDR3 size: 13 residues. CDR1 is ENHRY, CDR2 SYGVKD, per germline. In DNA, the CDR3 is TGTGCCATCGGAGTGGCCGAGGACCAGCCCCAGCATTTT. Protein: CAIGVAEDQPQHF.

J is TRBJ2-5 and V is TRBV29-1, with a possible D match to TRBD2 (5 bases). Trimming removed 7 bases at V and 11 bases at J, with 20 bases between. The CDR3 has 12 amino acids. The V gene's germline CDR1 is SQVTM and CDR2 ANQGSEA. CDR3 nucleotides: TGCAGCGCTAGGGCCCTTAGCGCGGAGCAGTACTTC. Encoded protein: CSARALSAEQYF.

This clonotype was counted between two and nine times. The gene calls are TRBV12-3 or TRBV12-4 and TRBJ2-5; no clear D. Trimming stripped 7 bases from V and 2 bases from J, with 14 bases between. This CDR3 region has 14 residues. CDR3 protein: CASTPMGDQETQYF. In DNA form, the CDR3 reads TGTGCCAGCACCCCAATGGGTGATCAAGAGACCCAGTACTTC.

The chain recombines TRBV10-3 with TRBJ1-1; maybe TRBD1 (6 bases). V was pared by 10 bases and J by 1 base, with 13 bases between. CDR3 length: 13 residues. The germline CDR1 and CDR2 sequences are ENHRY and SYGVKD. CDR3 protein: CATTDSTNTEAFF. CDR3 DNA sequence: TGTGCCACCACGGACAGCACGAACACTGAAGCTTTCTTT.

This clonotype has a handful of counts. One end of the junction does not line up with germline, which may come from a read error. The V call is TRBV11-2, the J call TRBJ2-3, with 10 positions matching TRBD2. This CDR3 has 15 residues. Germline CDR1 and CDR2: SGHAT and FQNNGV. The CDR3 loop is CASTLLAGSTDTQYF. CDR3 nucleotides: TGTGCCAGCACCTTACTAGCGGGGAGCACAGATACGCAGTATTTT.

The V call is TRBV11-2, the J call TRBJ2-1; no clear D. The V gene's germline CDR1 is SGHAT and CDR2 FQNNGV. V shed 4 bases and J shed 2 bases, with 12 bases lying between them. This CDR3 comprises 15 residues. The CDR3 DNA reads as TGTGCCAGCAGCTGGGCCTCCCCAACCTACAATGAGCAGTTCTTC. Its translation is CASSWASPTYNEQFF.

The table lists this clonotype with a few counts. The chain employs TRBV12-3 or TRBV12-4 and TRBJ2-3; no clear D gene. The CDR3 extends over 15 amino acids. V shed 6 bases and J shed 6 bases, with 19 bases lying between them. CDR3 DNA sequence: TGTGCCAGCAGACCCACCGGTACCTTCACGGATACGCAGTATTTT. It specifies CASRPTGTFTDTQYF.

This chain uses TRBV7-2 with TRBJ2-3; the match to TRBD2 covers 12 bases. CDR1 and CDR2 (germline): SGHTA, FQGNSA. The CDR3 totals 17 residues. The ends lost 3 bases at V and 5 bases at J; junction bases unmatched: 9. CDR3 sequence reads: CASSFLAGGLGEDTQYF. The CDR3 coding sequence is TGTGCCAGCAGCTTTCTAGCGGGGGGGCTCGGTGAAGATACGCAGTATTTT.

J is TRBJ2-5 and V is TRBV15; D gene ambiguous. V gave up 8 bases and J gave up 1 base, with 14 bases separating them. The CDR3 sequence is 14 residues long. Germline V gene data show CDR1 as LNHNV and CDR2 as YYDKDF (reference sequence). The CDR3 sequence is CATEDARSQETQYF. CDR3 sequence (DNA): TGTGCCACCGAAGATGCGCGATCCCAAGAGACCCAGTACTTC.

The J gene is TRBJ2-1, the V gene TRBV5-1; TRBD1 agrees at 8 bases. This CDR3 contains 16 residues. Trimming removed 4 bases from V and 7 bases from J; junction bases left unmatched: 13. CDR1 and CDR2 (germline): SGHRS, YFSETQ. This CDR3 reads CASSKMGQVVGNEQFF. The DNA for the CDR3 is TGCGCCAGCAGCAAGATGGGACAGGTAGTTGGGAATGAGCAGTTCTTC.

The genes are TRBV10-1 and TRBJ2-1; D not certain. The CDR3 totals 10 residues. CDR1 is WNHNN, CDR2 SYGVQD, per germline (reference sequence). The ends were cut back, 10 bases at V and 0 bases at J, with 1 base in the middle. CDR3 bases: TGCGCCACCTCCTACAATGAGCAGTTCTTC. Its protein is CATSYNEQFF.

This clonotype has a handful of counts. The gene calls are TRBV20-1 and TRBJ2-1; no clear D gene. V lost 6 bases, J lost 0 bases, and 9 bases lay in between. Germline V gene sequence: CDR1 DFQATT, CDR2 SNEGSKA (reference sequence). This CDR3 is 13 amino acids long. Here the CDR3 DNA reads TGCAGTGCCAAGAAAGGCTCCTACAATGAGCAGTTCTTC. It translates to CSAKKGSYNEQFF.

The chain is built from TRBV5-1 and TRBJ2-5, with 10 bases that match TRBD2. The length of the CDR3 is 14 residues. V lost 6 bases and J lost 5; bases outside the gene matches: 7. Per the germline V gene, CDR1 is SGHRS and CDR2 is YFSETQ. CDR3 sequence reads: CASKEREGEETQYF. CDR3 nucleotides: TGCGCCAGCAAAGAGCGGGAGGGCGAGGAGACCCAGTACTTC.

V gene TRBV6-1 combines with J gene TRBJ1-5; TRBD1 aligns across 7 bases. The CDR3 runs 14 residues. Germline-derived CDR1 and CDR2 are MNHNS and SASEGT. J gave up 4 bases and V 6 bases, and 6 bases lay outside the gene matches. The CDR3 nucleotides read TGTGCCAGCAGGGAACAGGGGCGAAATCAGCCCCAGCATTTT. Encoded protein: CASREQGRNQPQHF.

This chain links TRBV7-9 with TRBJ2-1; 8 bases are a match to TRBD2. V dropped 5 bases and J dropped 7; count of bases not matched to a gene: 10. The CDR3 runs to 15 residues. Per germline, CDR1 SEHNR and CDR2 FQNEAQ (reference sequence). The CDR3 coding sequence is TGTGCCAGCAGCACGAGCGGGAGTCGGCGTAATGAGCAGTTCTTC. This codes for CASSTSGSRRNEQFF.

A few counts support this clonotype. The V and J genes are TRBV3-1 and TRBJ2-5, with D perhaps given as TRBD1 or TRBD2 (5 bases each). The J call could be wrong; TRBJ2-7 is a better fit for the DNA end. The germline CDR1 and CDR2 sequences are LGHDT and YNNKEL (reference sequence). The CDR3 sequence is 13 residues long. CDR3 DNA: TGTGCCAGCAGCCAAGGGCGAGGGGACGAGCAGTACTTC. As protein: CASSQGRGDEQYF.

This clonotype was seen a few times. This sequence joins TRBV6-5 and TRBJ2-7, with 11 nucleotides matching TRBD2. This CDR3 is 16 amino acids long. V lost 3 bases to trimming and J lost 0 bases; unmatched junction nucleotides: 4. Germline CDR1 reads MNHEY; CDR2 reads SVGAGI. The CDR3 nucleotides are TGTGCCAGCAGTTATTGGACTAGCGGGCTCTCCTACGAGCAGTACTTC. Translating gives CASSYWTSGLSYEQYF.

CDR3 sequence (DNA): TGCAGTGCTAGGGACAGGGGGCCCAATCAGCCCCAGCATTTT. As protein: CSARDRGPNQPQHF. This chain links TRBV20-1 with TRBJ1-5; TRBD1 matches at 11 bases. Trimming took 3 bases from V and 3 from J; bases not matched to a gene: 1. Germline loops: CDR1 DFQATT, CDR2 SNEGSKA (reference sequence). This CDR3 comprises 14 residues.

This clonotype was seen more than once but under ten times. The chain carries TRBV7-9 and TRBJ2-3; D is perhaps TRBD2 (7 bases). Germline values: CDR1 SEHNR, CDR2 FQNEAQ (reference sequence). The CDR3 has 17 amino acids. Trimming stripped 4 bases from V and 0 bases from J, with 17 bases between. The CDR3 nucleotides read TGTGCCAGCAGCTGGGGGCGAAGCGGGGTGAGCACAGATACGCAGTATTTT. It translates to CASSWGRSGVSTDTQYF.

This sequence joins TRBV18 and TRBJ2-3; 8 bases are shared with TRBD1. J lost 5 bases, V lost 5 bases, and 12 bases had no gene match. The CDR3 loop spans 16 amino acids. The germline gives CDR1 KGHSH, CDR2 LQKENI. CDR3 nucleotide sequence: TGTGCCAGCTCAAGGCTCGACAGGGGAGGCGGAGATACGCAGTATTTT. Protein product: CASSRLDRGGGDTQYF.

The chain has TRBV15 and TRBJ1-4, with 7 bases matching TRBD1. Germline values: CDR1 LNHNV, CDR2 YYDKDF (reference sequence). Unmatched junction bases numbered 11, after V lost 5 bases and J lost 8 bases. The CDR3 is 15 residues long. The CDR3 here is CATSGQGRGPEKLFF. CDR3 nucleotides: TGTGCCACCAGCGGCCAGGGGAGGGGGCCCGAAAAACTGTTTTTT.

This clonotype was seen a handful of times. This CDR3 reads CASNPSGRALRNEQFF. The CDR3 DNA reads as TGTGCCAGCAACCCAAGCGGGAGGGCCCTTCGGAATGAGCAGTTCTTC. The chain recombines TRBV12-3 or TRBV12-4 with TRBJ2-1; 10 bases are shared with TRBD2. The junction had 13 bases not matched to a gene; V was cut back by 7 bases and J by 7 bases. The CDR3 loop spans 16 amino acids.